Presented here are 14 T cell receptor beta chains from one specimen sequenced in a study of blood T cell repertoires in COVID-19. TCRdb's table, derived via immunoSEQ multiplex PCR, lists solely in-frame clones and lacks some. The sample contains 330,000 or so clones, roughly 86% of which appear only once. Sequencing was performed on peripheral blood. These receptors came from a man aged 25 to 40 with COVID-19, enrolled during active disease.

The chain employs TRBV6-2 or TRBV6-3 and TRBJ2-7; TRBD1 aligns across 10 bases. Trimming removed 8 bases from V and 1 base from J; junction bases left unmatched: 5. The CDR3 loop spans 14 amino acids. Per the germline V gene, CDR1 is MNHEY and CDR2 is SVGEGT. The CDR3 DNA sequence: TGTGCCAGCTGCCGGGGACAGGGGTCCTACGAGCAGTACTTC. Its translation: CASCRGQGSYEQYF.

This clone was counted once. The J gene is TRBJ1-5, the V gene TRBV12-3 or TRBV12-4, with D hard to call. There are 13 residues in the CDR3. V was cut by 2 bases and J by 7 bases, with 9 bases left in between. The CDR3 spells CASSLFNPQPQHF. DNA of the CDR3: TGTGCCAGCAGTTTATTTAATCCGCAGCCCCAGCATTTT.

The table lists this clone with a count of one. The V and J genes are TRBV4-2 and TRBJ1-3; TRBD1 agrees at 7 bases. This CDR3 spans 17 amino acids. CDR1 is LGHNA and CDR2 is YNFKEQ in the germline V gene. V dropped 0 bases and J dropped 0; count of bases not matched to a gene: 5. CDR3 sequence: CASSQDGDSNSGNTIYF. As DNA, the CDR3 is TGTGCCAGCAGCCAAGATGGGGACAGCAACTCTGGAAACACCATATATTTT.

This clone is a singleton in its sample. The chain carries TRBV5-1 and TRBJ2-2; TRBD2 is a possible D gene (5 bases). The CDR3 consists of 14 residues. Germline-derived CDR1 and CDR2 are SGHRS and YFSETQ. Trimming removed 3 bases from V and 7 bases from J, with 13 bases in between. The CDR3 region is CASSYGDGNGELFF. Written as DNA, the CDR3 is TGCGCCAGCAGCTACGGAGACGGGAACGGGGAGCTGTTTTTT.

The V call is TRBV7-2, the J call TRBJ1-1; D might be TRBD1 (5 bases). The length of the CDR3 is 17 residues. Looked up from germline, CDR1 is SGHTA and CDR2 is FQGNSA. V gave up 4 bases and J gave up 1 base, with 19 bases separating them. DNA of the CDR3: TGTGCCAGCAGCTCCCGGCGGGGCCTGGTCCAGAACACTGAAGCTTTCTTT. It yields the protein CASSSRRGLVQNTEAFF.

This chain connects TRBV6-2 or TRBV6-3 to TRBJ1-2, with D perhaps matching TRBD1 (5 bases). Deletions cut 2 bases from V and 1 base from J, with 8 bases between. Germline CDR1 MNHEY, CDR2 SVGEGT. This CDR3 comprises 14 residues. The CDR3 loop reads CASSYLDSNYGYTF. CDR3 in DNA: TGTGCCAGCAGTTACCTCGACAGTAACTATGGCTACACCTTC.

The chain employs TRBV9 and TRBJ1-1; D is perhaps TRBD1 (5 bases). The CDR3 runs 14 residues. Trimming took off 5 bases at V and 1 base at J, with 12 bases between the two ends. CDR1 is SGDLS, CDR2 YYNGEE, per germline. The CDR3 DNA follows: TGTGCCAGCAGGAGGGGAGGGTGGAACACTGAAGCTTTCTTT. It translates to CASRRGGWNTEAFF.

This clone was seen a single time. In DNA form, the CDR3 reads TGTGCCAGCAGCTTAGACTACCACGCCGGGGAGCTGTTTTTT. Protein product: CASSLDYHAGELFF. The rearrangement joins TRBV7-8 to TRBJ2-2; D remains unclear. The ends were cut back, 1 base at V and 6 bases at J, with 9 bases in the middle. Germline V gives CDR1 SGHVS, CDR2 FQNEAQ. The CDR3 is 14 amino acids.

This rearrangement joins TRBV6-5 to TRBJ2-7, with TRBD1 as a possible D gene (5 bases). CDR3 length: 13 amino acids. Germline-derived CDR1 and CDR2 are MNHEY and SVGAGI. V shed 6 bases and J shed 9 bases, with 18 bases lying between them. CDR3 in amino acids: CASSVTATTVQYF. Written as DNA, the CDR3 is TGTGCCAGCAGCGTGACAGCGACCACGGTGCAGTACTTC.

As DNA, the CDR3 is TGTGCCACCAGCAGAGTCAGGGCCCGAGCTAACTATGGCTACACCTTC. This encodes CATSRVRARANYGYTF. This chain joins TRBV15 and TRBJ1-2, with a weak D call TRBD1 (5 bases). The CDR3 has 16 residues. V was shortened by 1 base and J by 0 bases, with 12 bases between the two germline ends. The germline CDR1 and CDR2 sequences are LNHNV and YYDKDF (reference sequence).

V is TRBV5-5 and J is TRBJ1-5; perhaps TRBD1 as D (6 bases). Per germline, CDR1 SGHKS and CDR2 YYEKEE (reference sequence). Trimming shortened V by 4 bases and J by 7 bases, and 21 bases separated the two germline ends. The length of the CDR3 is 16 residues. The CDR3 DNA sequence: TGTGCCAGCAGCAATTTCGCCGCAGGGGTTACCCAGCCCCAGCATTTT. Translated, it gives CASSNFAAGVTQPQHF.

Written as DNA, the CDR3 is TGTGCCAGCTCACCATCGGGACAGGGGGCCTTACGTTCACCCCTCCACTTT. Encoded protein: CASSPSGQGALRSPLHF. This chain connects TRBV18 to TRBJ1-6; 12 positions agree with TRBD1. Germline V CDR1 and CDR2: KGHSH, LQKENI. Unmatched junction bases numbered 8, after V lost 2 bases and J lost 9 bases. This CDR3 has 17 amino acids.

As for this clone: Germline is not matched at one junction end, which may reflect a read error. CDR3 sequence reads: CASSSHHRQFGF. The CDR3 coding sequence is TGTGCCAGCAGTTCACACCACCGACAGTTCGGCTTT. J is TRBJ1-1 and V is TRBV28, with TRBD1 as a possible D gene (5 bases). The CDR3 totals 12 residues. Germline V CDR1 and CDR2: MDHEN, SYDVKM. Combining the CDR3 with reference TRBV28 and TRBJ1-1 gives the whole variable domain DVKVTQSSRYLVKRTGEKVFLECVQDMDHENMFWYRQDPGLGLRLIYFSYDVKMKEKGDIPEGYSVSREKKERFSLILESASTNQTSMYLCASSSHHRQFGFGQGTRLTVV.

This rearrangement joins TRBV6-6 to TRBJ1-3; 9 nucleotides line up with TRBD1. V lost 0 bases to trimming and J lost 16 bases; unmatched junction nucleotides: 4. CDR3 size: 12 residues. Germline CDR1 MNHNY, CDR2 SVGAGI (reference sequence). Here the CDR3 reads CASSYSGDRVYF. In nucleotides, the CDR3 is TGTGCCAGCAGTTACTCCGGGGACAGGGTTTATTTT.